This TCR beta chain came from a study of blood T cell repertoires in COVID-19. Study-wide context: Donors in the United States, Italy and Spain gave samples during acute or convalescent COVID-19.

Measured with immunoSEQ multiplex PCR; TCRdb has only the in-frame clones, and not every one. The repertoire holds under 250,000 clones, 70% to 90% seen once, with under 3% in the top ten. Germline V gene lookup returns CDR1 WNHNN and CDR2 SYGVQD (reference sequence). Trimming took 5 bases from V and 0 from J, leaving 11 bases between them. The CDR3 spans 15 residues. The TCR was taken from a woman aged 70-85 years with active or convalescent COVID-19. The sequenced sample was peripheral blood. The rearrangement uses TRBV10-1 and TRBJ2-4, with TRBD1 as a possible D gene (6 bases). The CDR3 sequence is CASSTAGEAKNIQYF. The CDR3 region has the DNA TGCGCCAGCAGTACTGCAGGGGAAGCCAAAAACATTCAGTACTTC.